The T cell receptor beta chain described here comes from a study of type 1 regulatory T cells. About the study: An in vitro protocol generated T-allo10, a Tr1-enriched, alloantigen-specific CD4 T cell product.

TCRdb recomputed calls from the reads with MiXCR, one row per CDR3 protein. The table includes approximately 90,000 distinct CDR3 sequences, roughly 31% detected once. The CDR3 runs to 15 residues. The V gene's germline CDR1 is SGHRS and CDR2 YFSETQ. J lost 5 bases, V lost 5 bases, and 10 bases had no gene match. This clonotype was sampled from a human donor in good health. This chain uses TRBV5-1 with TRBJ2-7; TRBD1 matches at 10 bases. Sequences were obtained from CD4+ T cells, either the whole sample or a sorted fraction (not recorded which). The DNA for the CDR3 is TGCGCCAGCAGAACAACTCCGGGACAGGGGCACGAGCAGTACTTC. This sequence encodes CASRTTPGQGHEQYF. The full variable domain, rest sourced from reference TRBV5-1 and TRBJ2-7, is KAGVTQTPRYLIKTRGQQVTLSCSPISGHRSVSWYQQTPGQGLQFLFEYFSETQRNKGNFPGRFSGRQFSNSRSEMNVSTLELGDSALYLCASRTTPGQGHEQYFGPGTRLTVT.